This T cell receptor (beta chain) was identified in a study of T-cell reconstitution after alpha-beta-depleted transplantation in children. Whole-study results and caveats: Several patients had high TCRbeta diversity at day 60; it came from surviving recipient T cells and thymic progenitors. By about two months after transplant, alpha-beta T cells reportedly arose from several hundred graft clones that had expanded. After one year, T-cell counts and TCRbeta diversity mostly came from new T cells.

V trimming: 4 bases; J trimming: 5 bases; junction bases outside the gene matches: 6. Looked up from germline, CDR1 is DFQATT and CDR2 is SNEGSKA (reference sequence). This CDR3 region has 14 residues. This clonotype was seen many times. Its target is unknown. This sample's TCRbeta library carried unique molecular identifier barcodes. TCRdb redid the calling of the PCR reads with MiXCR, one entry per CDR3 protein. This sample yields around 440,000 distinct CDR3 sequences, of which 10% are seen a single time; approximately 2% belongs to the top ten. The chain uses TRBV20-1 and TRBJ2-5, with 11 positions matching TRBD2. The material was PBMCs, obtained before TCRalphabeta/CD19-depleted stem cell transplant. The sequence came from a child aged 2-15 years with inherited bone marrow failure, due to receive a stem cell transplant. The CDR3 spells CSAKLAGGPETQYF. CDR3 in DNA: TGCAGTGCTAAGTTAGCGGGAGGGCCCGAGACCCAGTACTTC.